The source of this TCR beta chain is a study of T cells after posttransplantation cyclophosphamide. Study findings and constraints: Later blood repertoires were often dominated by clones from the donor CD8+ memory compartment. Blood and skin or GI T cell repertoires showed limited TRB overlap. Recipient CMV seropositivity and CMV reactivation strongly tracked TRB clonality.

Assay used: immunoSEQ multiplex PCR; TCRdb lists only in-frame clones, some missing. This sample comprises 15,000 to 20,000 clones, none seen once only. CDR3 length equals 13 residues. Deletions cut 1 base from V and 3 bases from J, with 7 bases between. Germline CDR1 SGHRS, CDR2 YFSETQ. This clone occurred many times. The antigen is unknown. Busulfan-fludarabine conditioning, marrow transplant, and cyclophosphamide on days +3 and +4 were administered. The source material was PBMCs, sampled after allogeneic stem cell transplant with posttransplant cyclophosphamide. The sequence came from a female patient between 30 and 45 years old who received an allogeneic stem cell transplant from a related donor, was CMV-positive, and had no GVHD. Some T cells may be provided by the graft donor. V is TRBV5-1 and J is TRBJ2-5; tentative D call: TRBD2 (6 bases). CDR3 coding DNA: TGCGCCAGCAGCTTGTGGAGGGAAGAGACCCAGTACTTC. It translates to CASSLWREETQYF.